This TCR beta chain was sequenced during a study of blood T cells in healthy people across ages. The authors ran a second PCR of about 6 to 11 cycles using a sample-barcoded 5' primer and a J-beta primer mix. TCRdb called the 5' RACE reads again in MiXCR, with one record for every CDR3 protein. The sample has about 650,000 distinct CDR3 sequences, approximately 31% seen once. To note about this clonotype: No antigen is known for it. Being one base from a much bigger clone, this may be a read error.

Whole-study results and caveats: PBMCs went unsorted, and a conclusive naive versus antigen-experienced comparison was therefore prevented. Among T cells, TCR beta diversity per million cells dropped roughly linearly as age rose. Across samples, TCR beta diversity tracked strongly with naive T cell percentage.

The source is a woman older than 75 in good health. Sequencing used blood.

Here the CDR3 DNA reads TGTGCCTGCAGTGCCGGACAGGGCGAGCAGTTCTTC. Its translation is CACSAGQGEQFF. The chain employs TRBV6-5 and TRBJ2-1; 8 bases match TRBD1. Germline V gene sequence: CDR1 MNHEY, CDR2 SVGAGI. The CDR3 contains 12 residues.